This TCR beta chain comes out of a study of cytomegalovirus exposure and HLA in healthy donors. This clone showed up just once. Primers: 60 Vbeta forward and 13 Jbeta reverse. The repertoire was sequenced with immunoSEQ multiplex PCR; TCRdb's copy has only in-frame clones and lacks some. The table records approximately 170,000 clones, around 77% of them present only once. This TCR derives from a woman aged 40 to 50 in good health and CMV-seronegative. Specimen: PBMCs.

CDR3 bases: TGTGCCAGCAGCCCTTCAACTAGCGTGCAAGAGACCCAGTACTTC. Translating it yields CASSPSTSVQETQYF. The chain carries TRBV11-3 and TRBJ2-5; 7 nucleotides match TRBD2. V was pared by 5 bases and J by 2 bases, with 8 bases of the junction left unmatched. Germline V gene data show CDR1 as SGHNT and CDR2 as YENEEA. The CDR3 is 15 residues long.